One sample yielded the 17 T cell receptor beta chains listed below, sequenced in a study of T-cell memory formation after mild COVID-19. TCRdb recomputed calls from the 5' RACE reads with MiXCR, one row per CDR3 protein. Of a few hundred thousand distinct CDR3 sequences listed, around a sixth are singletons. The specimen was PBMCs or a T cell subset sorted from them (not recorded which). These receptors originate from a man aged 18 to 29 who had mild COVID-19 (a few samples of this study predate the infection). Cell type and time point are not known.

The CDR3 loop is CASSQPLRDRNNEQFF. In DNA, the CDR3 is TGCGCCAGCAGCCAGCCCCTCCGGGACAGAAACAATGAGCAGTTCTTC. V gene TRBV4-3 combines with J gene TRBJ2-1, with TRBD1 matching 7 bases. The germline V gene has CDR1 LGHNA and CDR2 YSLEER. J lost 5 bases, V lost 3 bases, and 10 bases had no gene match. This CDR3 has 16 residues.

This clonotype was seen a few times. The J gene is TRBJ1-2, the V gene TRBV4-1, with D unresolved. V dropped 1 base and J dropped 6 bases, with 12 bases sitting between them. The CDR3 has 14 residues. Germline-derived CDR1 and CDR2 are MGHRA and YSYEKL. The CDR3 loop reads CASSQVTVINGYTF. CDR3 coding DNA: TGCGCCAGCAGCCAAGTTACAGTCATTAATGGCTACACCTTC.

This clonotype was seen more than once but under ten times. The chain uses TRBV2 and TRBJ2-1; TRBD2 agrees at 10 bases. This CDR3 spans 15 amino acids. Germline-derived CDR1 and CDR2 are SNHLY and FYNNEI. CDR3 residues: CSREPSGGNPNEQFF. DNA of the CDR3: TGTTCACGCGAACCTAGCGGGGGTAACCCCAATGAGCAGTTCTTC.

The chain couples TRBV6-2 or TRBV6-3 to TRBJ2-7; D possibly corresponds to TRBD1 (5 bases). Germline CDR1 and CDR2: MNHEY and SVGEGT. The CDR3 spans 13 residues. Trimming left V 1 base short and J 6 bases short, with 10 bases between. CDR3 sequence (DNA): TGTGCCAGCAGTTACTGGGCAGACAGCGAGCAGTACTTC. It codes for CASSYWADSEQYF.

This chain joins TRBV11-2 and TRBJ2-2; D remains unclear. The CDR3 totals 14 residues. CDR1 is SGHAT and CDR2 is FQNNGV in the germline V gene. The germline V and J ends were trimmed by 6 bases and 1 base, with 9 bases remaining between them. The CDR3 nucleotides are TGTGCCAGCAGACCACAGAGGAACACCGGGGAGCTGTTTTTT. It yields the protein CASRPQRNTGELFF. Looking up the rest from reference TRBV11-2 and TRBJ2-2 gives the full variable domain: EAGVAQSPRYKIIEKRQSVAFWCNPISGHATLYWYQQILGQGPKLLIQFQNNGVVDDSQLPKDRFSAERLKGVDSTLKIQPAKLEDSAVYLCASRPQRNTGELFFGEGSRLTVL.

V is TRBV10-2 and J is TRBJ2-7; a possible D gene is TRBD2 (5 bases). Trimming took off 0 bases at V and 4 bases at J, with 7 bases between the two ends. The CDR3 loop spans 13 amino acids. Germline V CDR1 and CDR2: WSHSY, SAAADI. CDR3 sequence reads: CASSESGGYEQYF. The DNA of the CDR3 is TGCGCCAGCAGTGAGTCCGGAGGTTACGAGCAGTACTTC.

This clonotype was found a few times. CDR3 protein: CASSPGGSLNTEAFF. CDR3 nucleotides: TGTGCCAGCAGCCCAGGAGGGTCTCTGAACACTGAAGCTTTCTTT. The rearrangement uses TRBV7-2 and TRBJ1-1; D is unresolved. The CDR3 length is 15 residues. Trimming removed 5 bases from V and 0 bases from J, with 13 bases in between. Germline V lookup: CDR1 SGHTA, CDR2 FQGNSA.

This clonotype was observed a few times. The chain recombines TRBV7-6 with TRBJ2-5; 8 bases match TRBD1. This CDR3 spans 16 amino acids. Germline CDR1 SGHVS, CDR2 FNYEAQ. V lost 0 bases to trimming and J lost 5 bases; unmatched junction nucleotides: 8. The CDR3 nucleotides are TGTGCCAGCAGCTTAGCGCTGGGCAGGGGGCGTGAGACCCAGTACTTC. It encodes CASSLALGRGRETQYF.

There are a few counts of this clonotype. This chain uses TRBV6-2 or TRBV6-3 with TRBJ2-1; D possibly matches TRBD1 or TRBD2 (5 bases each). There are 12 residues in the CDR3. Deletions cut 6 bases from V and 11 bases from J, with 14 bases between. Germline V lookup: CDR1 MNHEY, CDR2 SVGEGT. DNA of the CDR3: TGTGCCAGCAGCCTTTCAGGGAGAAAGCAGTTCTTC. This gives the protein CASSLSGRKQFF.

In its sample, this clonotype was seen many times. The gene calls are TRBV7-2 and TRBJ2-1; unclear D gene. This CDR3 contains 16 residues. CDR1 SGHTA and CDR2 FQGNSA come from the germline V gene. With 4 bases removed from V and 7 bases from J, the gap between germline ends came to 20 bases. This CDR3 is CASSSSAGALQNEQFF. The CDR3 DNA is TGTGCCAGCAGCTCCTCCGCCGGCGCCCTACAGAATGAGCAGTTCTTC. The complete variable domain, with remaining parts taken from reference TRBV7-2 and TRBJ2-1, reads GAGVSQSPSNKVTEKGKDVELRCDPISGHTALYWYRQSLGQGLEFLIYFQGNSAPDKSGLPSDRFSAERTGGSVSTLTIQRTQQEDSAVYLCASSSSAGALQNEQFFGPGTRLTVL.

The CDR3 DNA follows: TGTGCCAGCAGTGGCTCAGGGGTCTACGGCTACACCTTC. Protein sequence: CASSGSGVYGYTF. The chain has TRBV6-5 and TRBJ1-2, with TRBD1 as a possible D gene (6 bases). The CDR3 spans 13 residues. V gave up 5 bases and J gave up 8 bases, with 15 bases separating them. Per the germline V gene, CDR1 is MNHEY and CDR2 is SVGAGI.

This clonotype has more than one count but fewer than ten. The chain joins TRBV4-1 to TRBJ1-1; weak D call: TRBD1 (6 bases). Trimming left V 0 bases short and J 0 bases short, with 11 bases between. The V gene's germline CDR1 is MGHRA and CDR2 YSYEKL. The CDR3 runs to 16 residues. In DNA, the CDR3 is TGCGCCAGCAGCCAAGATACCGGGGGCTTGAACACTGAAGCTTTCTTT. This encodes CASSQDTGGLNTEAFF.

J is TRBJ1-2 and V is TRBV6-5; D is undetermined. Germline V lookup: CDR1 MNHEY, CDR2 SVGAGI. CDR3 length: 13 residues. Between the trimmed V and J ends, which lost 4 bases and 7 bases, there was a span of 13 bases. The CDR3 DNA is TGTGCCAGCAGTTGGGTAGCACGGGGTGGCTACACCTTC. As protein: CASSWVARGGYTF.

The chain has TRBV9 and TRBJ2-2, with D uncertain. The CDR3 totals 16 residues. Trimming took off 3 bases at V and 4 bases at J, with 16 bases between the two ends. Germline CDR1 is SGDLS and CDR2 is YYNGEE. The chain's CDR3 is CASSETANPSTGELFF. DNA of the CDR3: TGTGCCAGCAGCGAGACCGCGAATCCGAGCACCGGGGAGCTGTTTTTT.

V usage is TRBV12-3 or TRBV12-4 and J usage is TRBJ2-1; D gene ambiguous. The CDR3 has 11 residues. Trimming removed 2 bases at V and 10 bases at J, with 6 bases between. CDR3 residues: CASSLMEEQFF. CDR3 bases: TGTGCCAGCAGTTTAATGGAAGAGCAGTTCTTC.

In its sample, this clonotype was seen a few times. The chain has TRBV7-2 and TRBJ2-4, with 8 bases that match TRBD1. This CDR3 contains 13 residues. V was pared by 5 bases and J by 8 bases, with 5 bases of the junction left unmatched. Germline assignment: CDR1 SGHTA and CDR2 FQGNSA. CDR3 loop: CASSVPQGDIQYF. In DNA, the CDR3 is TGTGCCAGCAGCGTCCCACAGGGGGACATTCAGTACTTC.

This clonotype was seen more than once but under ten times. The chain recombines TRBV6-2 or TRBV6-3 with TRBJ2-2; 9 positions match TRBD2. With V trimmed by 6 bases and J by 7 bases, 15 bases remained unmatched. This CDR3 comprises 17 residues. Germline V gives CDR1 MNHEY, CDR2 SVGEGT. CDR3 residues: CASRSAPKRGVSGELFF. DNA for the CDR3: TGTGCCAGCAGGAGCGCCCCGAAGCGGGGGGTTAGCGGGGAGCTGTTTTTT.